The sequence of this TCR beta chain was determined in a study of T cell responses to AZD1222 COVID-19 vaccine. The data were produced by immunoSEQ multiplex PCR, yet TCRdb's version contains in-frame clones alone and is incomplete. The sample contains 110,000 to 150,000 clones, roughly 90% of which appear only once. As to this clone: Its antigen is unidentified.

Study-wide results and limits: Baseline seropositivity characterized only 5 to 7 AZD1222 recipients. A mostly white British donor set with more females was recruited, and clonal diversity was possibly underestimated. Without day 14 samples, only post-peak T cell repertoires were studied. Spike was spanned by vaccine-associated CD4 TCRs, with dominance at 160-218 and 743-854.

Germline-derived CDR1 and CDR2 are SGHTA and FQGNSA. This CDR3 has 17 amino acids. Losses at the gene ends were 5 bases for V and 7 bases for J; bases not matched to a gene: 17. The source of this sequence is an adult in good health. The chain carries TRBV7-2 and TRBJ2-1, with 7 bases that match TRBD2. The sample in question was peripheral blood, obtained on day 0 of AZD1222 vaccination. This CDR3 reads CASSLSLGGVIKNEQFF. CDR3 in DNA: TGTGCCAGCAGCCTCTCCTTGGGGGGGGTCATTAAGAATGAGCAGTTCTTC.